This TCR beta chain was obtained from a study of CD4 T cells in relation to SARS-CoV-2 and coronaviruses. This table comes from immunoSEQ multiplex PCR, and its TCRdb copy is limited to in-frame clones, with some not included. The repertoire holds 15,000 to 20,000 clones, with around 78% as singletons. Unexposed donor CD4+ T cells date from about 2011-2018, before the COVID-19 pandemic. The cells were cultured for over eight days before CD4+ T cells were isolated. Comments on this clone: No antigen is known for it.

V shed 2 bases and J shed 1 base, with 15 bases lying between them. CDR1 and CDR2 from the germline V gene are MGHRA and YSYEKL. This CDR3 spans 17 amino acids. The receptor was isolated from a human donor in good health. The specimen sequenced was CD4+ T cells from PBMCs, cultured in vitro. The rearrangement joins TRBV4-1 to TRBJ1-3; no clear D gene. CDR3 sequence (DNA): TGCGCCAGCAGCCAACGATACGGCCTTACGTCTGGAAACACCATATATTTT. It codes for CASSQRYGLTSGNTIYF.